Listed below are T cell receptor beta chains from one sample, sequenced in a study of human T cells and chemical hapten exposure. TCRdb re-called the RACE reads through MiXCR, storing one row per CDR3 protein. The data contain 180,000 or so distinct CDR3 sequences, under 35% of them singletons. The sequencing here drew on whole blood, taken in connection with sensitization to the hapten diphenylcyclopropenone (DPC). These receptors all stem from a woman in her twenties or thirties with alopecia areata. Some clones in this sample may be carry-over from other donors' samples. Both conserved end residues are part of each CDR3. D genes are given only for firm matches. A clone size is listed for some rows: how often the clone was seen (once, few, many), or a class if it is expanded.

cdr3_aa cdr3_nt clone_size j_call v_call d_call
CASSHSTGVQLETQYF TGTGCCAGCAGCCATTCGACAGGGGTGCAACTGGAGACCCAGTACTTC - TRBJ2-5 TRBV7-8 TRBD1
CASSLGLAGAGEQYF TGTGCCAGCAGCCTCGGACTAGCGGGAGCGGGGGAGCAGTACTTC few TRBJ2-7 TRBV3-1 TRBD2
CASSDTGTAYNEQFF TGTGCCAGCAGTGATACCGGGACAGCCTACAATGAGCAGTTCTTC few TRBJ2-1 TRBV28 TRBD1
CASNGVGGGGNTIYF TGTGCCAGCAACGGAGTTGGGGGGGGAGGAAACACCATATATTTT few TRBJ1-3 TRBV7-2 -
CASSQNSLSGANVLIF TGTGCCAGCAGCCAGAATTCCCTCTCTGGGGCCAACGTCCTGATTTTC - TRBJ2-6 TRBV4-2 -
CASSRTSGGRVDF TGTGCCAGCAGCCGGACTAGCGGGGGTCGTGTGGACTTC - TRBJ2-7 TRBV7-2 TRBD2
CAISPLAGDSRTQYF TGTGCCATCAGCCCACTAGCGGGGGATAGTAGGACGCAGTATTTT few TRBJ2-3 TRBV10-3 TRBD2
CATEGQDTDTQYF TGTGCCACCGAAGGACAGGACACAGATACGCAGTATTTT - TRBJ2-3 TRBV24-1 TRBD1
CASSAHLGVTEAFF TGTGCCAGCAGCGCTCACCTAGGGGTGACAGAAGCTTTCTTT - TRBJ1-1 TRBV9 -
CASSPARSSYNEQFF TGTGCCAGCTCACCGGCCAGAAGCTCCTACAATGAGCAGTTCTTC - TRBJ2-1 TRBV18 -
CASSLIRAKNIQYF TGTGCCAGCAGTTTAATCAGAGCCAAAAACATTCAGTACTTC few TRBJ2-4 TRBV12-3/TRBV12-4 -
CASSARDSDNSPLHF TGCGCCAGCAGTGCCAGGGACAGTGATAATTCACCCCTCCACTTT - TRBJ1-6 TRBV10-2 TRBD1
CASSPLARLNTEAFF TGTGCCAGCTCACCTCTTGCCAGGCTGAACACTGAAGCTTTCTTT - TRBJ1-1 TRBV18 -
CSASDRVGNSPLHF TGCAGTGCTTCCGACAGGGTAGGAAATTCACCCCTCCACTTT - TRBJ1-6 TRBV20-1 TRBD1
CASSPAVWDTEAFF TGTGCCAGCAGTCCCGCGGTCTGGGACACTGAAGCTTTCTTT many TRBJ1-1 TRBV28 -
CASSFPRGGVSSPLHF TGTGCCAGCAGTTTTCCTCGGGGAGGGGTAAGCTCACCCCTCCACTTT few TRBJ1-6 TRBV28 -
CASSLGTGARGTYGYTF TGTGCCAGCAGCTTAGGCACAGGGGCAAGGGGTACCTATGGCTACACCTTC - TRBJ1-2 TRBV5-6 TRBD1
CASRGTGLTEAFF TGTGCCAGCCGTGGGACAGGGCTAACTGAAGCTTTCTTT few TRBJ1-1 TRBV28 TRBD1
CASSSTGVRTEAFF TGTGCCAGCAGCTCAACAGGGGTGAGGACTGAAGCTTTCTTT - TRBJ1-1 TRBV9 TRBD1
CASSAAGQTYEQYF TGTGCCAGCTCGGCGGCGGGGCAAACCTACGAGCAGTACTTC few TRBJ2-7 TRBV18 -
CASSPDYYQPQHF TGTGCCAGCAGTCCAGACTACTATCAGCCCCAGCATTTT - TRBJ1-5 TRBV6-2/TRBV6-3 -
CASSQATGYEQFF TGCGCCAGCAGCCAAGCGACAGGGTATGAGCAGTTCTTC - TRBJ2-1 TRBV4-3 TRBD1
CASSPAPGPSGNTIYF TGTGCCAGCAGCCCGGCGCCAGGACCCTCTGGAAACACCATATATTTT - TRBJ1-3 TRBV7-8 -
CASSNQQETQYF TGTGCCAGCAGCAACCAACAAGAGACCCAGTACTTC - TRBJ2-5 TRBV28 -
CASSLVAGMNTEAFF TGCGCCAGCAGCTTGGTCGCAGGGATGAACACTGAAGCTTTCTTT - TRBJ1-1 TRBV5-1 -
CASRFIVGTEAFF TGTGCCAGCAGGTTTATAGTTGGCACTGAAGCTTTCTTT few TRBJ1-1 TRBV27 -
CASSQAGVSYEQYF TGTGCCAGCAGTCAGGCAGGGGTTTCCTACGAGCAGTACTTC - TRBJ2-7 TRBV6-2/TRBV6-3 -
CASSQDVGADTQYF TGTGCCAGCAGCCAAGATGTGGGGGCAGATACGCAGTATTTT few TRBJ2-3 TRBV4-2 -
CASRAGTVNTEAFF TGCGCCAGCAGGGCCGGGACGGTGAACACTGAAGCTTTCTTT once TRBJ1-1 TRBV5-1 -
CASRVGQTGAGYTF TGTGCCAGCAGGGTTGGGCAGACAGGGGCAGGCTACACCTTC - TRBJ1-2 TRBV28 TRBD1
CSVAQGEGISYGYTF TGCAGCGTTGCGCAGGGAGAAGGTATTAGCTATGGCTACACCTTC - TRBJ1-2 TRBV29-1 -
CASRTGPGNIQYF TGTGCCAGCAGGACCGGACCCGGGAACATTCAGTACTTC - TRBJ2-4 TRBV6-2/TRBV6-3 -
CASSSSYQETQYF TGCGCCAGCAGCTCTTCGTACCAAGAGACCCAGTACTTC once TRBJ2-5 TRBV5-1 -
CASSLGQGASYEQYF TGCGCCAGCAGCCTAGGACAGGGGGCTTCCTACGAGCAGTACTTC few TRBJ2-7 TRBV5-1 TRBD1
CASSHRTYRVRNTEAFF TGTGCCAGCAGCCACCGAACATACAGGGTACGGAACACTGAAGCTTTCTTT few TRBJ1-1 TRBV3-1 -
CASSYSTRGGASTDTQYF TGTGCCAGCAGTTACTCGACACGGGGGGGGGCCAGCACAGATACGCAGTATTTT few TRBJ2-3 TRBV6-5 TRBD2
CSVRTGGGYEQFF TGCAGCGTGCGGACAGGGGGCGGCTATGAGCAGTTCTTC - TRBJ2-1 TRBV29-1 TRBD1
CASSLIGSPLHF TGTGCCAGCAGTTTAATAGGTTCACCCCTCCACTTT few TRBJ1-6 TRBV28 -
CASSFYRDSPLHF TGTGCCAGCAGCTTCTACAGGGATTCACCCCTCCACTTT - TRBJ1-6 TRBV7-2 -
CASSFDRGTGNTIYF TGTGCCAGCAGCTTCGACAGGGGTACAGGAAACACCATATATTTT few TRBJ1-3 TRBV7-2 TRBD1